These 13 T cell receptor beta chains were all obtained from the same sample, sequenced in a study of CD8 T cells in Susac syndrome. The RNA, about 0.45 to 1 ug, was put through reverse transcription using random hexamers. TCRdb called the immunoSEQ multiplex PCR reads again in MiXCR, with one record for every CDR3 protein. The profile covers about 440,000 distinct CDR3 sequences, with 85% appearing a single time and under 0.15% taken by the ten largest. The specimen sequenced was CD8+ T cells from PBMCs. These receptors were collected from a human donor with multiple sclerosis.

This clonotype was detected only a few times. The V and J genes are TRBV6-5 and TRBJ1-2, with D possibly TRBD1 on 5 matching bases. The CDR3 covers 15 residues. Germline values: CDR1 MNHEY, CDR2 SVGAGI. V lost 2 bases and J 6 bases, leaving 16 bases between the germline ends. CDR3 loop: CASSYGSGTGDGYTF. Written as DNA, the CDR3 is TGTGCCAGCAGTTACGGATCGGGGACGGGAGATGGCTACACCTTC.

A remark on this clonotype: At one boundary the junction diverges from the germline segment, which might be a read error. This rearrangement joins TRBV29-1 to TRBJ1-1; D is perhaps TRBD1 (6 bases). The germline V gene has CDR1 SQVTM and CDR2 ANQGSEA. The CDR3 runs to 13 residues. The CDR3 nucleotides read TGCAGCGCTGAACAGGGATTGAACACTGAAGCTTTCTTT. It yields the protein CSAEQGLNTEAFF.

The chain carries TRBV7-8 and TRBJ1-1, with a weak D call TRBD1 (6 bases). This CDR3 is built from 14 residues. Trimming pared 5 bases from V and 5 bases from J, leaving 15 bases between. Germline V gives CDR1 SGHVS, CDR2 FQNEAQ. The CDR3 region has the DNA TGTGCCAGCAGCGACGCAGGGGTGGTGACTGAAGCTTTCTTT. Translated, it gives CASSDAGVVTEAFF.

The J gene is TRBJ2-7, the V gene TRBV27; a weak D match, TRBD1 (5 bases). V lost 0 bases and J 3 bases, leaving 9 bases between the germline ends. This CDR3 region has 14 residues. Germline values: CDR1 MNHEY, CDR2 SMNVEV (reference sequence). CDR3 loop: CASSLSQGNYEQYF. The CDR3 nucleotides are TGTGCCAGCAGTTTATCTCAGGGAAACTACGAGCAGTACTTC.

This clonotype was seen a single time. The chain links TRBV20-1 to TRBJ2-1; TRBD2 is a possible D gene (5 bases). Trimming took off 3 bases at V and 2 bases at J, with 11 bases between the two ends. CDR1 and CDR2 from the germline V gene are DFQATT and SNEGSKA (reference sequence). The length of the CDR3 is 14 residues. This chain's CDR3 is CSARRRDTYNEQFF. Written as DNA, the CDR3 is TGCAGTGCTAGGCGTCGGGATACCTACAATGAGCAGTTCTTC.

This clonotype has a handful of counts. The J gene is TRBJ2-1, the V gene TRBV10-1; 10 nucleotides align to TRBD2. J gave up 4 bases and V 0 bases, and 3 bases lay outside the gene matches. The CDR3 extends over 16 amino acids. The germline V gene encodes CDR1 WNHNN and CDR2 SYGVQD (reference sequence). This CDR3 reads CASSESRTSGYNEQFF. CDR3 coding DNA: TGCGCCAGCAGTGAGTCGAGGACTAGCGGATACAATGAGCAGTTCTTC.

The chain recombines TRBV12-3 or TRBV12-4 with TRBJ2-3, with D perhaps matching TRBD2 (5 bases). There are 14 residues in the CDR3. V lost 3 bases, J lost 3 bases, and 10 bases lay in between. As DNA, the CDR3 is TGTGCCAGCAGTTTCCTGGACTGGACAGATACGCAGTATTTT. Protein sequence: CASSFLDWTDTQYF.

V usage is TRBV6-9 and J usage is TRBJ2-2, with TRBD2 as a possible D gene (6 bases). Trimming stripped 6 bases from V and 3 bases from J, with 14 bases between. This CDR3 has 15 amino acids. Germline values: CDR1 MNHGY, CDR2 SVAAGI. The CDR3 sequence is CASRYPGSDTGELFF. Written as DNA, the CDR3 is TGTGCCAGCAGGTACCCCGGGAGTGACACCGGGGAGCTGTTTTTT.

This chain connects TRBV30 to TRBJ2-5, with D possibly matching TRBD2 (5 bases). The CDR3 totals 13 residues. CDR1 and CDR2 (germline): GTSNPN, SVGIG (reference sequence). Trimming removed 5 bases from V and 4 bases from J, with 14 bases in between. The CDR3 DNA follows: TGTGCCTGGTCGGGATCGTTTAGAGAGACCCAGTACTTC. Its translation is CAWSGSFRETQYF.

The count of this clonotype is one. The genes are TRBV7-6 and TRBJ2-5; D gene unclear. Germline V CDR1 and CDR2: SGHVS, FNYEAQ. The CDR3 is made up of 16 amino acids. The ends were cut back, 5 bases at V and 1 base at J, with 17 bases in the middle. This CDR3 is CASSPTPVNFQETQYF. For the CDR3, the DNA is TGTGCCAGCAGCCCTACACCAGTAAACTTCCAAGAGACCCAGTACTTC.

This chain's CDR3 is CASSQSSGAGYGYTF. DNA for the CDR3: TGTGCCAGCAGCCAGAGTTCGGGGGCCGGCTATGGCTACACCTTC. The chain uses TRBV7-9 and TRBJ1-2, with D perhaps matching TRBD1 (6 bases). This CDR3 spans 15 amino acids. Per the germline V gene, CDR1 is SEHNR and CDR2 is FQNEAQ (reference sequence). Trimming shortened V by 5 bases and J by 4 bases, and 17 bases separated the two germline ends.

J is TRBJ2-7 and V is TRBV27, with 9 nucleotides matching TRBD1. The V and J ends lost 5 bases and 3 bases, in that order; junction bases with no gene match: 8. From germline, CDR1 is MNHEY and CDR2 SMNVEV (reference sequence). The CDR3 runs to 15 residues. The CDR3 DNA sequence: TGTGCCAGCAGTCGCCCCCGGACAGGGGTCTACGAGCAGTACTTC. Translated, it gives CASSRPRTGVYEQYF.

The chain uses TRBV28 and TRBJ2-7; TRBD1 matches at 10 bases. V gave up 6 bases and J gave up 5 bases; unmatched junction bases: 7. CDR1 and CDR2 (germline): MDHEN, SYDVKM. There are 14 residues in the CDR3. The DNA of the CDR3 is TGTGCCAGCAGCCTCCCCGGGACAGGGGACGAGCAGTACTTC. Its translation is CASSLPGTGDEQYF. Full variable domain (rest looked up from reference TRBV28 and TRBJ2-7): DVKVTQSSRYLVKRTGEKVFLECVQDMDHENMFWYRQDPGLGLRLIYFSYDVKMKEKGDIPEGYSVSREKKERFSLILESASTNQTSMYLCASSLPGTGDEQYFGPGTRLTVT.